The 28 T cell receptor beta chains in this list originate from one sample, sequenced in a study of blood T cell repertoires in COVID-19. Profiled with immunoSEQ multiplex PCR; TCRdb holds only in-frame clones, not every one. Found here are about 270,000 clones, approximately 89% of them singletons; the top ten hold about 1.7%. Sequencing input: peripheral blood. All receptors derive from a woman aged 55 to 70 who had recovered from COVID-19.

The chain carries TRBV29-1 and TRBJ2-7; perhaps TRBD2 as D (5 bases). Deletions cut 5 bases from V and 3 bases from J, with 8 bases between. The CDR3 has 11 residues. Germline V CDR1 and CDR2: SQVTM, ANQGSEA. The CDR3 region is CSVLGDYEQYF. The CDR3 bases are TGCAGCGTTTTGGGAGACTACGAGCAGTACTTC.

The CDR3 loop is CASSQDGLAGGLGELFF. CDR3 in DNA: TGCGCCAGCAGCCAAGATGGACTAGCGGGGGGCCTCGGGGAGCTGTTTTTT. The J gene is TRBJ2-2, the V gene TRBV4-3; 14 bases map to TRBD2. Trimming at V came to 0 bases and at J to 7 bases, leaving 4 bases not matched to a gene. The length of the CDR3 is 17 residues. Per germline, CDR1 LGHNA and CDR2 YSLEER.

The V call is TRBV6-5, the J call TRBJ1-6, with 8 bases fitting TRBD1. Germline V CDR1 and CDR2: MNHEY, SVGAGI. The CDR3 runs to 16 residues. After removal of 2 bases from V and 5 bases from J, the junction contained 5 bases not matched to a gene. This chain's CDR3 is CASSYGQGADNSPLHF. CDR3 DNA sequence: TGTGCCAGCAGTTACGGTCAGGGGGCGGATAATTCACCCCTCCACTTT.

The gene calls are TRBV5-6 and TRBJ1-6; no firm D call. Trimming took 3 bases from V and 2 from J, leaving 15 bases between them. Germline assignment: CDR1 SGHDT and CDR2 YYEEEE. The CDR3 length is 17 residues. The CDR3 sequence is CASSSYSRTTYNSPLHF. In DNA, the CDR3 is TGTGCCAGCAGCTCGTACAGCCGAACCACCTATAATTCACCCCTCCACTTT.

The chain carries TRBV2 and TRBJ2-7; 7 bases are a match to TRBD2. With 6 bases clipped from V and 5 bases from J, the junction kept 10 bases outside the gene matches. In germline, CDR1 is SNHLY, CDR2 FYNNEI. The CDR3 length is 14 residues. The DNA of the CDR3 is TGTGCCAGCAGCTTTAGGACGGGGGGAGACGAGCAGTACTTC. Protein: CASSFRTGGDEQYF. Together with reference TRBV2 and TRBJ2-7, the CDR3 gives the full variable domain: EPEVTQTPSHQVTQMGQEVILRCVPISNHLYFYWYRQILGQKVEFLVSFYNNEISEKSEIFDDQFSVERPDGSNFTLKIRSTKLEDSAMYFCASSFRTGGDEQYFGPGTRLTVT.

The chain couples TRBV4-1 to TRBJ1-2; D unresolved. Germline loops: CDR1 MGHRA, CDR2 YSYEKL. The CDR3 consists of 15 residues. Trimming took 0 bases from V and 5 from J, leaving 13 bases between them. The CDR3: CASSQDPGLGYGYTF. The CDR3, as DNA: TGCGCCAGCAGCCAAGATCCGGGTTTAGGATATGGCTACACCTTC.

The chain carries TRBV5-1 and TRBJ2-1, with D unclear. Per the germline V gene, CDR1 is SGHRS and CDR2 is YFSETQ. This CDR3 is 9 amino acids long. V was clipped by 6 bases and J by 8 bases, with 3 bases between them. The CDR3 coding sequence is TGCGCCAGCACGTATGAGCAGTTCTTC. It specifies CASTYEQFF.

This chain joins TRBV7-2 and TRBJ1-1; 9 bases are shared with TRBD1. V gave up 5 bases and J gave up 2 bases; unmatched junction bases: 6. Looked up from germline, CDR1 is SGHTA and CDR2 is FQGNSA. CDR3 length: 15 residues. The CDR3 region is CASSLTGGGNTEAFF. The CDR3 region has the DNA TGTGCCAGCAGCCTAACAGGGGGCGGAAACACTGAAGCTTTCTTT.

J is TRBJ1-1 and V is TRBV5-1; TRBD1 aligns across 7 bases. The CDR3 runs to 14 residues. Germline CDR1 is SGHRS and CDR2 is YFSETQ. Trimming cost V 4 bases and J 4 bases; bases outside gene matches: 7. DNA for the CDR3: TGCGCCAGCAGCACCGGGACAGAAGGCACTGAAGCTTTCTTT. Translation: CASSTGTEGTEAFF.

The chain is built from TRBV28 and TRBJ1-2; maybe TRBD1 (6 bases). The V gene's germline CDR1 is MDHEN and CDR2 SYDVKM. The V end lost 9 bases, the J end lost 5 bases, and 16 bases lay between the germline ends. This CDR3 is built from 13 residues. The CDR3 loop is CASQSGTPYGYTF. In DNA, the CDR3 is TGTGCCAGTCAATCCGGGACACCTTATGGCTACACCTTC.

This rearrangement joins TRBV3-1 (or the pseudogene TRBV3-2) to TRBJ2-5; 7 bases agree with TRBD1. The CDR3 contains 15 residues. From germline, CDR1 is LGHDT and CDR2 YNNKEL (reference sequence). The V gene end was trimmed by 1 base and the J gene end by 2 bases; junction bases not matched to a gene: 4. In DNA, the CDR3 is TGTGCCAGCAGCCAAGTTAGGGGGCAGCAAGAGACCCAGTACTTC. It translates to CASSQVRGQQETQYF.

The chain carries TRBV7-9 and TRBJ2-7, with 16 nucleotides matching TRBD2. With 5 bases clipped from V and 7 bases from J, the junction kept 14 bases outside the gene matches. The V gene's germline CDR1 is SEHNR and CDR2 FQNEAQ (reference sequence). This CDR3 region has 18 residues. In DNA form, the CDR3 reads TGTGCCAGCAGCAAACCGGGACTAGCGGGGGGGATTCAGGGAGAGCAGTACTTC. It codes for CASSKPGLAGGIQGEQYF.

The rearrangement links TRBV3-1 (or the pseudogene TRBV3-2) to TRBJ1-4, with 7 bases lining up with TRBD1. The J segment lost 7 bases and the V segment lost 1 base, leaving 3 bases of the junction unmatched. CDR3 size: 14 residues. Per germline, CDR1 LGHDT and CDR2 YNNKEL (reference sequence). The CDR3 DNA reads TGTGCCAGCAGCCAAGGAGGGGGCGGTGAAAAACTGTTTTTT. It translates to CASSQGGGGEKLFF.

The chain employs TRBV4-3 and TRBJ1-2; maybe TRBD1 (6 bases). The CDR3 spans 14 residues. Per the germline V gene, CDR1 is LGHNA and CDR2 is YSLEER. V lost 6 bases, J lost 4 bases, and 15 bases lay in between. The CDR3 reads CASREGRGVYGYTF. CDR3 DNA: TGCGCCAGCAGGGAAGGCAGGGGCGTCTATGGCTACACCTTC.

The CDR3 nucleotides are TGTGCCAGCAGCTTAGTGGGGCAGATCGGAGATACGCAGTATTTT. Translating it yields CASSLVGQIGDTQYF. The V gene is TRBV7-6, the J gene TRBJ2-3; a weak D match, TRBD1 (5 bases). V was shortened by 1 base and J by 5 bases, with 13 bases between the two germline ends. The CDR3 sequence is 15 residues long. CDR1 is SGHVS and CDR2 is FNYEAQ in the germline V gene.

The rearrangement links TRBV7-9 to TRBJ2-2; 9 positions agree with TRBD2. V lost 5 bases, J lost 0 bases, and 7 bases stayed unmatched. The length of the CDR3 is 17 residues. Germline CDR1 reads SEHNR; CDR2 reads FQNEAQ (reference sequence). The CDR3 sequence is CASSTPAGGANTGELFF. The DNA of the CDR3 is TGTGCCAGCAGCACCCCAGCGGGGGGCGCGAACACCGGGGAGCTGTTTTTT.

CDR3 residues: CASSRTSGSYEQYF. The DNA for the CDR3 is TGCGCCAGCTCCAGGACTAGCGGCTCCTACGAGCAGTACTTC. The rearrangement links TRBV5-1 to TRBJ2-7; TRBD2 matches 10 bases. The CDR3 length is 14 residues. Germline CDR1 reads SGHRS; CDR2 reads YFSETQ. The junction had 4 bases not matched to a gene; V was cut back by 7 bases and J by 0 bases.

The chain carries TRBV11-3 and TRBJ2-2; the match to TRBD1 covers 7 bases. The germline V gene has CDR1 SGHNT and CDR2 YENEEA. This CDR3 is 15 amino acids long. J was trimmed by 2 bases and V by 6 bases; bases with no gene match: 6. CDR3 protein: CASRRGTANTGELFF. CDR3 bases: TGTGCCAGCAGAAGGGGGACAGCTAACACCGGGGAGCTGTTTTTT.

J is TRBJ2-5 and V is TRBV28; TRBD2 matches 9 bases. The trim removed 4 bases at V and 7 bases at J, leaving 10 bases unmatched. CDR1 and CDR2 from the germline V gene are MDHEN and SYDVKM. This CDR3 comprises 15 residues. In nucleotides, the CDR3 is TGTGCCAGCAGTTACCCCCAGCGGGGGGAATGGACCCAGTACTTC. It codes for CASSYPQRGEWTQYF.

This clone appeared a single time. The chain has TRBV28 and TRBJ1-2; 9 nucleotides match TRBD1. The trim removed 8 bases at V and 3 bases at J, leaving 4 bases unmatched. In germline, CDR1 is MDHEN, CDR2 SYDVKM. The CDR3 loop spans 13 amino acids. The DNA of the CDR3 is TGTGCCAGCGACAGGGGGAAAGACTATGGCTACACCTTC. It yields the protein CASDRGKDYGYTF.

The V gene is TRBV24-1, the J gene TRBJ1-2; D is perhaps TRBD1 (5 bases). Trimming pared 2 bases from V and 5 bases from J, leaving 20 bases between. Germline assignment: CDR1 KGHDR and CDR2 SFDVKD. The CDR3 totals 17 residues. Here the CDR3 DNA reads TGTGCCACCAGTGATTCGCCGGGACTTAGGGGCTCTTATGGCTACACCTTC. Its protein is CATSDSPGLRGSYGYTF.

V and J are TRBV7-9 and TRBJ2-5; the D is unclear. Germline loops: CDR1 SEHNR, CDR2 FQNEAQ (reference sequence). The CDR3 consists of 13 residues. Trimming removed 5 bases from V and 2 bases from J, with 9 bases in between. CDR3 coding DNA: TGTGCCAGCAGCCCGAGAACTCAAGAGACCCAGTACTTC. This gives the protein CASSPRTQETQYF.

The chain has TRBV19 and TRBJ1-6; TRBD1 matches at 9 bases. Germline loops: CDR1 LNHDA, CDR2 SQIVND (reference sequence). This CDR3 region has 14 residues. Trimming took 5 bases from V and 9 from J; bases not matched to a gene: 5. DNA for the CDR3: TGTGCCAGTAGTCCCGACAGGGGGAGTTCACCCCTCCACTTT. Residues: CASSPDRGSSPLHF. The full variable domain, with the rest looked up from reference TRBV19 and TRBJ1-6, is DGGITQSPKYLFRKEGQNVTLSCEQNLNHDAMYWYRQDPGQGLRLIYYSQIVNDFQKGDIAEGYSVSREKKESFPLTVTSAQKNPTAFYLCASSPDRGSSPLHFGNGTRLTVT.

The V call is TRBV14, the J call TRBJ1-2; 10 bases align to TRBD1. This CDR3 spans 15 amino acids. Germline V gene sequence: CDR1 SGHDN, CDR2 FVKESK. V was pared by 3 bases and J by 7 bases, with 8 bases of the junction left unmatched. CDR3 DNA: TGTGCCAGCAGCCAGTCGGACAGGGGGGTTTTTGGCTACACCTTC. This encodes CASSQSDRGVFGYTF.

This sequence joins TRBV13 and TRBJ1-3, with 7 bases fitting TRBD1. CDR3 length: 16 residues. Germline V lookup: CDR1 PRHDT, CDR2 FYEKMQ (reference sequence). The junction had 7 bases not matched to a gene; V was cut back by 5 bases and J by 0 bases. The CDR3 here is CASSHLRGSSGNTIYF. The CDR3 nucleotides read TGTGCCAGCAGCCACCTCAGGGGGAGCTCTGGAAACACCATATATTTT.

The chain has TRBV7-2 and TRBJ2-5, with 10 bases identical to TRBD2. This CDR3 comprises 15 residues. J was trimmed by 0 bases and V by 4 bases; bases with no gene match: 2. Germline loops: CDR1 SGHTA, CDR2 FQGNSA. CDR3 in DNA: TGTGCCAGCAGCTCTAGCGGGGGTTACCAAGAGACCCAGTACTTC. Encoded protein: CASSSSGGYQETQYF.

The CDR3 sequence: CSATRDRAPTQYF. The CDR3 DNA sequence: TGCAGCGCCACCCGGGACAGGGCCCCCACCCAGTACTTC. The V gene is TRBV29-1, the J gene TRBJ2-5, with 9 nucleotides matching TRBD1. CDR1 is SQVTM and CDR2 is ANQGSEA in the germline V gene. V lost 7 bases, J lost 8 bases, and 11 bases stayed unmatched. The CDR3 has 13 amino acids.

This rearrangement joins TRBV28 to TRBJ1-4, with D unresolved. CDR1 MDHEN and CDR2 SYDVKM come from the germline V gene. With 3 bases removed from V and 5 bases from J, the gap between germline ends came to 10 bases. This CDR3 region has 14 residues. The CDR3 is CASSFGVLNEKLFF. The CDR3 nucleotides are TGTGCCAGCAGTTTCGGGGTCTTAAATGAAAAACTGTTTTTT.